Each of the 13 T cell receptor beta chains below was sequenced from the same sample in a study of blood T cell repertoires in COVID-19. Generated by immunoSEQ multiplex PCR, the TCRdb table keeps only in-frame clones and is missing some. The sample includes tens of thousands of clones, about 80% of them seen just once. The material sequenced was peripheral blood. These receptors were taken from a man aged 25-45 years with COVID-19, enrolled during active disease.

This rearrangement joins TRBV2 to TRBJ2-1; 7 bases line up with TRBD1. The J segment lost 2 bases and the V segment lost 6 bases, leaving 7 bases of the junction unmatched. The CDR3 runs 15 residues. CDR1 is SNHLY and CDR2 is FYNNEI in the germline V gene. The DNA for the CDR3 is TGTGCCAGCAGAGGGGGCAGGGCAACCTACAATGAGCAGTTCTTC. Amino acids: CASRGGRATYNEQFF.

The table lists this clone with a few counts. The chain links TRBV2 to TRBJ1-1; the D is unclear. This CDR3 comprises 15 residues. V was trimmed by 4 bases and J by 2 bases, leaving 14 bases between them. Germline-derived CDR1 and CDR2 are SNHLY and FYNNEI. The CDR3 sequence is CASSAHSGLNTEAFF. CDR3 in DNA: TGTGCCAGCAGTGCCCACTCAGGTTTAAACACTGAAGCTTTCTTT.

This clone is a singleton in its sample. The V and J genes are TRBV6-5 and TRBJ2-7; tentative D call: TRBD2 (6 bases). Between the trimmed V and J ends, which lost 7 bases and 5 bases, there was a span of 21 bases. The CDR3 is made up of 15 amino acids. Germline assignment: CDR1 MNHEY and CDR2 SVGAGI. DNA of the CDR3: TGTGCCAGCAAGTCGGCAGCGGGCTACGGGAACGAGCAGTACTTC. It codes for CASKSAAGYGNEQYF.

This chain joins TRBV6-5 and TRBJ1-1; no clear D gene. Per germline, CDR1 MNHEY and CDR2 SVGAGI. The CDR3 has 15 amino acids. Trimming took off 0 bases at V and 1 base at J, with 9 bases between the two ends. CDR3 sequence (DNA): TGTGCCAGCAGTTACTCGTGGCGGGCGAACACTGAAGCTTTCTTT. Its protein is CASSYSWRANTEAFF.

The chain employs TRBV12-5 and TRBJ2-7, with 10 bases lining up with TRBD1. This CDR3 is 14 amino acids long. V shed 6 bases, J shed 9 bases, and the junction held 11 bases outside the gene matches. Germline values: CDR1 LGHNT, CDR2 FRNRAP. Here the CDR3 DNA reads TGTGCTAGTGGGTATCAAGACAGGGGGCGCCGGCAGTACTTC. It translates to CASGYQDRGRRQYF.

The V call is TRBV24-1, the J call TRBJ2-3, with TRBD2 matching 9 bases. The CDR3 runs to 14 residues. The germline V gene has CDR1 KGHDR and CDR2 SFDVKD. V shed 5 bases, J shed 1 base, and the junction held 0 bases outside the gene matches. The CDR3 loop is CATSGTSGTDTQYF. The CDR3 DNA sequence: TGTGCCACCAGTGGGACTAGCGGCACAGATACGCAGTATTTT.

The chain recombines TRBV29-1 with TRBJ1-2; TRBD1 aligns across 7 bases. Unmatched junction bases numbered 8, after V lost 2 bases and J lost 2 bases. The germline V gene encodes CDR1 SQVTM and CDR2 ANQGSEA. The CDR3 loop spans 15 amino acids. CDR3 residues: CSVERGQRGNYGYTF. The DNA for the CDR3 is TGCAGCGTTGAAAGGGGACAGCGGGGGAACTATGGCTACACCTTC.

The chain uses TRBV4-1 and TRBJ1-2; D gene unclear. Germline CDR1 reads MGHRA; CDR2 reads YSYEKL. This CDR3 is built from 14 residues. Trimming removed 0 bases from V and 4 bases from J, with 9 bases in between. CDR3 sequence reads: CASSQESEGYGYTF. The CDR3 DNA follows: TGCGCCAGCAGCCAAGAGTCCGAGGGCTATGGCTACACCTTC.

V usage is TRBV14 and J usage is TRBJ2-1, with no clear D. The germline V gene has CDR1 SGHDN and CDR2 FVKESK. The CDR3 contains 13 residues. V shed 3 bases and J shed 7 bases, with 10 bases lying between them. CDR3 in amino acids: CASSQETWNEQFF. CDR3 nucleotide sequence: TGTGCCAGCAGCCAGGAGACCTGGAATGAGCAGTTCTTC.

This chain connects TRBV28 to TRBJ1-1; D remains ambiguous. V shed 2 bases and J shed 1 base, with 8 bases lying between them. The CDR3 covers 14 residues. Germline CDR1 MDHEN, CDR2 SYDVKM. The CDR3 loop reads CASSLGLGNTEAFF. The DNA of the CDR3 is TGTGCCAGCAGTTTAGGTCTAGGGAACACTGAAGCTTTCTTT.

This clone was observed a single time. The rearrangement joins TRBV2 to TRBJ2-7; 12 bases match TRBD2. V shed 3 bases and J 12 bases; nucleotides not matched to a gene: 9. The length of the CDR3 is 14 residues. Germline CDR1 is SNHLY and CDR2 is FYNNEI. The CDR3 sequence: CASSDTTSGGTRYF. The CDR3, as DNA: TGTGCCAGCAGTGATACTACTAGCGGGGGGACCAGGTACTTC.

This chain links TRBV28 with TRBJ1-1; possibly TRBD1 for D (6 bases). Germline V gene sequence: CDR1 MDHEN, CDR2 SYDVKM. CDR3 length: 14 residues. V lost 5 bases to trimming and J lost 5 bases, with 15 bases between them. CDR3 residues: CASSVKGRGTEAFF. CDR3 bases: TGTGCCAGCAGTGTAAAGGGCAGGGGAACTGAAGCTTTCTTT.

The CDR3 DNA is TGCGCCAGCAGCTCGGACAGGGGGCATGGCTACACCTTC. Protein sequence: CASSSDRGHGYTF. V usage is TRBV5-1 and J usage is TRBJ1-2; 11 bases are shared with TRBD1. Germline CDR1 reads SGHRS; CDR2 reads YFSETQ. This CDR3 is 13 amino acids long. Losses at the gene ends were 3 bases for V and 6 bases for J; bases not matched to a gene: 1.